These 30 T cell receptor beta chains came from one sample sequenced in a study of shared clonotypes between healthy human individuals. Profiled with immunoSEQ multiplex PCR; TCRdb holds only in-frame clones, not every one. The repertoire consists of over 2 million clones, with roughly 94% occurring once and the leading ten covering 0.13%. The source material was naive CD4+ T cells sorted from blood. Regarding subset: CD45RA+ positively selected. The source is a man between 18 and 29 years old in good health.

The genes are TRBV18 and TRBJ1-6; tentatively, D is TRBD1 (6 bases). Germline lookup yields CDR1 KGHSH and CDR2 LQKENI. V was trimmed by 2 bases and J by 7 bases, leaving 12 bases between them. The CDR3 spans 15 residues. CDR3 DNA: TGTGCCAGCTCACCAGGGAGGGACAAAAATTCACCCCTCCACTTT. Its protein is CASSPGRDKNSPLHF.

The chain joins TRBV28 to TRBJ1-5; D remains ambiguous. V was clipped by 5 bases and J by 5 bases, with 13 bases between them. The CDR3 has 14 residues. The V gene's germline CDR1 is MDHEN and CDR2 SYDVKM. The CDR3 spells CASSLTPGYQPQHF. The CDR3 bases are TGTGCCAGCAGTCTGACCCCGGGGTATCAGCCCCAGCATTTT. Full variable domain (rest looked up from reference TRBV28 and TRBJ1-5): DVKVTQSSRYLVKRTGEKVFLECVQDMDHENMFWYRQDPGLGLRLIYFSYDVKMKEKGDIPEGYSVSREKKERFSLILESASTNQTSMYLCASSLTPGYQPQHFGDGTRLSIL.

Written as DNA, the CDR3 is TGCGCCAGCAGCCACGGCGGGAAGGCATACGAGCAGTACTTC. It translates to CASSHGGKAYEQYF. The chain couples TRBV4-1 to TRBJ2-7; tentative D call: TRBD2 (6 bases). With 3 bases removed from V and 4 bases from J, the gap between germline ends came to 13 bases. The CDR3 sequence is 14 residues long. Germline CDR1 and CDR2: MGHRA and YSYEKL.

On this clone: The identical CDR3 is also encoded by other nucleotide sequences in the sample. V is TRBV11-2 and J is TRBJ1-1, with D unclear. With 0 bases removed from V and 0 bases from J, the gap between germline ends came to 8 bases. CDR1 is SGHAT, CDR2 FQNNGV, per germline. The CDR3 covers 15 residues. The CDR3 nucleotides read TGTGCCAGCAGCTTAGAAGGGAGATTGAACACTGAAGCTTTCTTT. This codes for CASSLEGRLNTEAFF.

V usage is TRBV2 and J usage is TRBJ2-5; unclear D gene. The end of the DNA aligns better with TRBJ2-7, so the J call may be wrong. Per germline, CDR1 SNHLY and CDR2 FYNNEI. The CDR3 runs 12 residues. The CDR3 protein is CASRRSSYEQYF. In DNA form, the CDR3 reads TGTGCCAGCCGGCGGAGCTCCTACGAGCAGTACTTC.

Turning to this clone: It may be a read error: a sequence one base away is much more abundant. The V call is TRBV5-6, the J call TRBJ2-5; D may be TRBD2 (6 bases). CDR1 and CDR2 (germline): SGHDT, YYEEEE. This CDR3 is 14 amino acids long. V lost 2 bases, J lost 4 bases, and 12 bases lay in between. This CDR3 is CASSLVAAGETQYF. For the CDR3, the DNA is TGTGCCAGCAGCTTAGTAGCGGCGGGAGAGACCCAGTACTTC.

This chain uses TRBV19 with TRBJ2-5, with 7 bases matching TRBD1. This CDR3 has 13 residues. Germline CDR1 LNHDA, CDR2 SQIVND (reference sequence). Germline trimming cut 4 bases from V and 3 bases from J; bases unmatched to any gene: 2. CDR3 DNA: TGTGCCAGTAGTAGAGACAGGGAAGAGACCCAGTACTTC. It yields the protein CASSRDREETQYF.

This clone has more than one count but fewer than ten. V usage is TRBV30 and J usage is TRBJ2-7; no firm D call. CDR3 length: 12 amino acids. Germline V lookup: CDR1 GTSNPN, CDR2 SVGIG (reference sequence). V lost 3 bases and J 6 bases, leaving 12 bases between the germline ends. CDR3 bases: TGTGCCTGGAGCCCATCCGACACCGAGCAGTACTTC. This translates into CAWSPSDTEQYF.

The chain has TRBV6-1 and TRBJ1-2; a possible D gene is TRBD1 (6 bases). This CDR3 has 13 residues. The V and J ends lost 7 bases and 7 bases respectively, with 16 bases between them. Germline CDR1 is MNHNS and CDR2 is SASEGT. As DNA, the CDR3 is TGTGCCAGCAACGACGGACAGTTAGGTGGCTACACCTTC. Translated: CASNDGQLGGYTF.

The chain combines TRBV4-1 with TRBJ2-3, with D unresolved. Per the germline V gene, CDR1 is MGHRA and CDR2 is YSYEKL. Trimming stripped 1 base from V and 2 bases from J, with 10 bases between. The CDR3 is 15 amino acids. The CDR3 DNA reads TGCGCCAGCAGCCAAGGGGAAAAATCCACAGATACGCAGTATTTT. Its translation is CASSQGEKSTDTQYF.

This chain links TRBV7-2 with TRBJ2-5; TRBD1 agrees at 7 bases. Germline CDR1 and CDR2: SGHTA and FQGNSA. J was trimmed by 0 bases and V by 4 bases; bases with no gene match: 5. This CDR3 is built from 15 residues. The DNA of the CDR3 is TGTGCCAGCAGCTGGACGGGACAGAACCAAGAGACCCAGTACTTC. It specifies CASSWTGQNQETQYF.

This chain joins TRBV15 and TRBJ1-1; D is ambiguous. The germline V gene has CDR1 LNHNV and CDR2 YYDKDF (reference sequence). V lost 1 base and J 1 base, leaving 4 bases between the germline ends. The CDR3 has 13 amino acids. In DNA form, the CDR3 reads TGTGCCACCAGCAGAGGACAGAACACTGAAGCTTTCTTT. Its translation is CATSRGQNTEAFF.

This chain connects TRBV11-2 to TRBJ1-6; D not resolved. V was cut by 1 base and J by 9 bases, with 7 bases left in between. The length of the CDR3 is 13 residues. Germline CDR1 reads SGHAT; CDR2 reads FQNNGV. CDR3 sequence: CASSLGAPSPLHF. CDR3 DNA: TGTGCCAGCAGCTTAGGCGCCCCTTCACCCCTCCACTTT.

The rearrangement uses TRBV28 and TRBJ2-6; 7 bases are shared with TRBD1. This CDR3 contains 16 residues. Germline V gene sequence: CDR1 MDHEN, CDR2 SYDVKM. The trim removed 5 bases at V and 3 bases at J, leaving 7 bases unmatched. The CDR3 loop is CASSATGLSGANVLTF. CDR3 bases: TGTGCCAGCAGTGCGACAGGGTTGAGTGGGGCCAACGTCCTGACTTTC.

CDR3 coding DNA: TGTGCCAGCAGTCTGGACGGCAATGAGCAGTTCTTC. It encodes CASSLDGNEQFF. This chain uses TRBV2 with TRBJ2-1; D remains unclear. In germline, CDR1 is SNHLY, CDR2 FYNNEI. CDR3 length equals 12 residues. V gave up 5 bases and J gave up 6 bases, with 8 bases separating them.

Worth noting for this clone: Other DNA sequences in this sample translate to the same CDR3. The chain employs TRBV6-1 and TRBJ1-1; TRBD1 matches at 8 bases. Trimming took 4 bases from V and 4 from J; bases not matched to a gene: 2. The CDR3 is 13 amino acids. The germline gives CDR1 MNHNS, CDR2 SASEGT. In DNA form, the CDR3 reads TGTGCCAGCAGTGCCACAGGGGGCACTGAAGCTTTCTTT. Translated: CASSATGGTEAFF.

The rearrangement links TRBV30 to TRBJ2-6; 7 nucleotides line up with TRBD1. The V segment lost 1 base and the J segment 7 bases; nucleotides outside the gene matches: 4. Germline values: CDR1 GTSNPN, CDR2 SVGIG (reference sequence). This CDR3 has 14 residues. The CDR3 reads CAWSGQGPANVLTF. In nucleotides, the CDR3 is TGTGCCTGGAGTGGACAGGGTCCAGCCAACGTCCTGACTTTC.

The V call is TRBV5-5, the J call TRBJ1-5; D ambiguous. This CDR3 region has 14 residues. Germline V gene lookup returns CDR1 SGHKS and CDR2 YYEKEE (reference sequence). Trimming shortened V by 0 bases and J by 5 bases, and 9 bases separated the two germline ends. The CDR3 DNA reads TGTGCCAGCAGCTTGGAACCGGATTATCAGCCCCAGCATTTT. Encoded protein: CASSLEPDYQPQHF.

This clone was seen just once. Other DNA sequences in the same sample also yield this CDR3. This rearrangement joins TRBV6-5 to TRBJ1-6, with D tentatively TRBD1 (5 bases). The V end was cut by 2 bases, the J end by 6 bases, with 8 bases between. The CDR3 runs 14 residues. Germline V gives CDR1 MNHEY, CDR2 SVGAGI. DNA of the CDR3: TGTGCCAGCAGTTACCGGGGACGTAATTCACCCCTCCACTTT. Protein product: CASSYRGRNSPLHF.

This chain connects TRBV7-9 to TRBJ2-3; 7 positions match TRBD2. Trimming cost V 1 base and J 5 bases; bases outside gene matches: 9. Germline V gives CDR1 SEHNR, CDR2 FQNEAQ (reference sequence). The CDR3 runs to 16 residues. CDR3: CASSLGTSVVRDTQYF. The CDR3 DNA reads TGTGCCAGCAGCTTAGGAACTAGCGTGGTTCGAGATACGCAGTATTTT.

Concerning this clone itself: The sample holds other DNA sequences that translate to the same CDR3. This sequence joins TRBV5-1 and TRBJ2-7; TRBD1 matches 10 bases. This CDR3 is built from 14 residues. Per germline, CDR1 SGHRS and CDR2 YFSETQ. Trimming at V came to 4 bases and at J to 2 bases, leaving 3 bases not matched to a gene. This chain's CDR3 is CASSPGQGPYEQYF. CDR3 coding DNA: TGCGCCAGCAGCCCGGGACAGGGGCCCTACGAGCAGTACTTC.

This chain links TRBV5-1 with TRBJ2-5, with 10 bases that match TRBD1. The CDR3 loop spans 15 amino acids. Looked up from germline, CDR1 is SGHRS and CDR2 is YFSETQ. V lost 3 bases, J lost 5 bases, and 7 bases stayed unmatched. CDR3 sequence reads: CASSYGQGVWETQYF. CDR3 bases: TGCGCCAGCAGCTACGGACAGGGGGTTTGGGAGACCCAGTACTTC.

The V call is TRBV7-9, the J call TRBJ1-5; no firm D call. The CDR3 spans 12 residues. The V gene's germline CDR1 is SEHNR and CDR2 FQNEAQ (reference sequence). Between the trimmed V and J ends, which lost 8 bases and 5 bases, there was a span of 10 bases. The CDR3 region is CASCSGYQPQHF. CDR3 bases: TGTGCCAGCTGTTCTGGATATCAGCCCCAGCATTTT.

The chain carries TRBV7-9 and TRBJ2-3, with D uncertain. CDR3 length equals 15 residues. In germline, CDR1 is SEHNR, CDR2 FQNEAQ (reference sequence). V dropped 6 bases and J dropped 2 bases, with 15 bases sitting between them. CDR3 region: CASRGGGPPTDTQYF. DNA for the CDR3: TGTGCCAGCAGGGGTGGTGGGCCCCCCACAGATACGCAGTATTTT.

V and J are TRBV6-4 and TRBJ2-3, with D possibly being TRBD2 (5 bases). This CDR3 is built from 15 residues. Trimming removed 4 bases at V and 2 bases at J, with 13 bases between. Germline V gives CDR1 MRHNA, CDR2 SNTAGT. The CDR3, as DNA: TGTGCCAGCAGTGTAGACGGAGGATCCACAGATACGCAGTATTTT. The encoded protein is CASSVDGGSTDTQYF.

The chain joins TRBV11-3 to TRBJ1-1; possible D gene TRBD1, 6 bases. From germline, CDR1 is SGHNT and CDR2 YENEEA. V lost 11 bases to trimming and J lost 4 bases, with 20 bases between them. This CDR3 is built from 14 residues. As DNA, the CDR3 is TGTGCCTCTTCTCGGGGGGCGAGAGGCACTGAAGCTTTCTTT. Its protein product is CASSRGARGTEAFF.

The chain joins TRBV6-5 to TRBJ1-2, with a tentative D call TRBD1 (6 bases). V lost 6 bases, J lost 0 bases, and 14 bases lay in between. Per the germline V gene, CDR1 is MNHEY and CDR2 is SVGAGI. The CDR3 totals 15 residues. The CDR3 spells CASSPGHLTNYGYTF. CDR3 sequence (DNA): TGTGCCAGCAGCCCGGGACACCTCACTAACTATGGCTACACCTTC.

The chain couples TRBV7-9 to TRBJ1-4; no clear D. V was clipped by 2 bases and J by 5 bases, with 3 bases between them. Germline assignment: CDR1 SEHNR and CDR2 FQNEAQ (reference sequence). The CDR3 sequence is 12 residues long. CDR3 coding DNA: TGTGCCAGCAGCTTAAAGAATGAAAAACTGTTTTTT. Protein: CASSLKNEKLFF.

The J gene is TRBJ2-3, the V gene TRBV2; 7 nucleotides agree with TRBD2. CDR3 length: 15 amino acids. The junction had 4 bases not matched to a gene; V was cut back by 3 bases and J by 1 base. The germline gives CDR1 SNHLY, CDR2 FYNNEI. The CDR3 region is CASSDRRERTDTQYF. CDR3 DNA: TGTGCCAGCAGTGACCGGCGGGAGCGCACAGATACGCAGTATTTT.

CDR3 loop: CASSETDRAGGYTF. The CDR3 DNA sequence: TGCGCCAGCAGCGAAACAGACAGGGCTGGTGGCTACACCTTC. The rearrangement uses TRBV5-1 and TRBJ1-2, with 7 bases matching TRBD1. This CDR3 has 14 amino acids. Germline V gene lookup returns CDR1 SGHRS and CDR2 YFSETQ. V shed 4 bases, J shed 7 bases, and the junction held 10 bases outside the gene matches.